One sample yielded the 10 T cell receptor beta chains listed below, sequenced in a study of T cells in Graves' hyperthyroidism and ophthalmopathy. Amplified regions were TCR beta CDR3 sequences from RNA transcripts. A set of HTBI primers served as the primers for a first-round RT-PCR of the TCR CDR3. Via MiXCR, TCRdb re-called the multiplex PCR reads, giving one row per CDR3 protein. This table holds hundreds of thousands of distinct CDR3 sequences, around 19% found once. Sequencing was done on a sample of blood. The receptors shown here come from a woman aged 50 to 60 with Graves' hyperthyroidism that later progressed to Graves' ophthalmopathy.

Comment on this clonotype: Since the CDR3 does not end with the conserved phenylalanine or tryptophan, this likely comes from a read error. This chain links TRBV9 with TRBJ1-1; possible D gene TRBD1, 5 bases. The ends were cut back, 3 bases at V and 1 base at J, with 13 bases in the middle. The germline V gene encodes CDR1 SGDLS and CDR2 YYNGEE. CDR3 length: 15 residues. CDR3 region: CASSESGRENTEAFS. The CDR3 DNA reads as TGTGCCAGCAGCGAGTCGGGACGGGAGAACACTGAAGCTTTCTCT.

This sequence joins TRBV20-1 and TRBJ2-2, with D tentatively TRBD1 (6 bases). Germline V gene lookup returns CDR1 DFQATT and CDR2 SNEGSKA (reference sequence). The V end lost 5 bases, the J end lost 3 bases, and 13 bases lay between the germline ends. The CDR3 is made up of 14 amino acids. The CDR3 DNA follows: TGCAGTGCTCCCAGGACAGCTGACACCGGGGAGCTGTTTTTT. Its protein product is CSAPRTADTGELFF.

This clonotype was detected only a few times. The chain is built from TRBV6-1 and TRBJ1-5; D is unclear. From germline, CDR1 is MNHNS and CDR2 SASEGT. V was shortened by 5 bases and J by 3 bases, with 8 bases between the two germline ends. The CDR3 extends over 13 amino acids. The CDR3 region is CASSSTINQPQHF. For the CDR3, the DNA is TGTGCCAGCAGTTCTACCATCAATCAGCCCCAGCATTTT.

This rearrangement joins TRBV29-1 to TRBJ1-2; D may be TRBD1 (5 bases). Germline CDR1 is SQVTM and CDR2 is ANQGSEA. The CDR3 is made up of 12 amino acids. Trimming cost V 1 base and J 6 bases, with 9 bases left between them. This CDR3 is CSVEAGNDGYTF. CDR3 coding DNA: TGCAGCGTTGAAGCAGGGAATGATGGCTACACCTTC.

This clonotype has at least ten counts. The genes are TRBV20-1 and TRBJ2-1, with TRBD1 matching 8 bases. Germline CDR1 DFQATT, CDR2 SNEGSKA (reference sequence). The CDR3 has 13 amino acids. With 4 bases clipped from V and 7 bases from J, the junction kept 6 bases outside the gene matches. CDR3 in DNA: TGCAGTGCTACCTTAAACAGGGGGAATGAGCAGTTCTTC. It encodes CSATLNRGNEQFF.

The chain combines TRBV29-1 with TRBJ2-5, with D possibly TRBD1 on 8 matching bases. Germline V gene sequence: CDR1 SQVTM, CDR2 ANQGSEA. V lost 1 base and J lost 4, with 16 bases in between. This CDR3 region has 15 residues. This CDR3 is CSVEVTGGAGETQYF. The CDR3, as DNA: TGCAGCGTTGAAGTCACAGGGGGGGCGGGAGAGACCCAGTACTTC.

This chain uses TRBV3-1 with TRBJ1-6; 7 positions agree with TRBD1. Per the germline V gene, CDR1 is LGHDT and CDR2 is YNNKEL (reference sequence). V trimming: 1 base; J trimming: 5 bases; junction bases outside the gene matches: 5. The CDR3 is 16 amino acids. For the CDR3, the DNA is TGTGCCAGCAGCCAAGCAGGGGACAGTAATAATTCACCCCTCCACTTT. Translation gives CASSQAGDSNNSPLHF.

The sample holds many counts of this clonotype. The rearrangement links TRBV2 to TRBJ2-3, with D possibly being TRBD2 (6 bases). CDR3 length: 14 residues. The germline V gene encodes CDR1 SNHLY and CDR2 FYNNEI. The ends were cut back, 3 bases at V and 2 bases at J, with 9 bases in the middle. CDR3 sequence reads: CASSEDYSTDTQYF. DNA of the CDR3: TGTGCCAGCAGTGAGGACTACTCCACAGATACGCAGTATTTT.

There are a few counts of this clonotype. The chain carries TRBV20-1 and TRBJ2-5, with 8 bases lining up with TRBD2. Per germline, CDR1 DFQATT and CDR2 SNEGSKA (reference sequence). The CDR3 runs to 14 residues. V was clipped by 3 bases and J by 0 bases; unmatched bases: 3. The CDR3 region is CSASVAGYQETQYF. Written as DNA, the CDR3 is TGCAGTGCTAGTGTAGCGGGGTACCAAGAGACCCAGTACTTC.

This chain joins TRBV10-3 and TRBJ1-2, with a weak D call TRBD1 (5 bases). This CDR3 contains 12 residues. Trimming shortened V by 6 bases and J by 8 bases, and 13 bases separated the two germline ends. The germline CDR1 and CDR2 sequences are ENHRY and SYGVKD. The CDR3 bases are TGTGCCATCAGCGGGACTGCGGGGGGCTACACCTTC. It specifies CAISGTAGGYTF.